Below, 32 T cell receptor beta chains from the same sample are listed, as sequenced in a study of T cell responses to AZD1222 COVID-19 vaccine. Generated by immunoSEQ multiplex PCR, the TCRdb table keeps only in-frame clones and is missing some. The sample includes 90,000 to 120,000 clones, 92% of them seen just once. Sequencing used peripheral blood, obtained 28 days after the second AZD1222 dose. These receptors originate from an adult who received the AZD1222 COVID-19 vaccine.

CDR3 nucleotides: TGTGCCATCAGTGACCATGGGAGGGGCACTGAAGCTTTCTTT. Translated, it gives CAISDHGRGTEAFF. This rearrangement joins TRBV10-3 to TRBJ1-1, with D possibly being TRBD1 (5 bases). The germline CDR1 and CDR2 sequences are ENHRY and SYGVKD. V was trimmed by 3 bases and J by 4 bases, leaving 12 bases between them. The CDR3 has 14 amino acids.

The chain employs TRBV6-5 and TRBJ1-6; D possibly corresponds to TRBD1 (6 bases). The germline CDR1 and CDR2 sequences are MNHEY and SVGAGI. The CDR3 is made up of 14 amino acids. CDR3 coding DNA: TGTGCATCTGGGGGCAGGGGCCTGAATTCACCCCTCCACTTT. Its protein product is CASGGRGLNSPLHF.

The CDR3 DNA follows: TGTGCCACATCCAACATCCTCCGCGGAGACACCATATATTTT. Its protein product is CATSNILRGDTIYF. The J gene is TRBJ1-3, the V gene TRBV15; no clear D gene. The CDR3 is 14 residues long. CDR1 and CDR2 (germline): LNHNV, YYDKDF (reference sequence). The V and J ends lost 9 bases and 8 bases respectively, with 20 bases between them. The whole variable domain, remainder taken from reference TRBV15 and TRBJ1-3, is DAMVIQNPRYQVTQFGKPVTLSCSQTLNHNVMYWYQQKSSQAPKLLFHYYDKDFNNEADTPDNFQSRRPNTSFCFLDIRSPGLGDTAMYLCATSNILRGDTIYFGEGSWLTVV.

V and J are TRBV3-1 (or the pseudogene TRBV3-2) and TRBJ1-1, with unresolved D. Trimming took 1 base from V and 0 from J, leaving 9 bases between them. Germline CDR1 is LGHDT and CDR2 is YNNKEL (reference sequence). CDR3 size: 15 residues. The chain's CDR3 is CASSQVGSLNTEAFF. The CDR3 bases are TGTGCCAGCAGCCAAGTTGGCAGCTTGAACACTGAAGCTTTCTTT.

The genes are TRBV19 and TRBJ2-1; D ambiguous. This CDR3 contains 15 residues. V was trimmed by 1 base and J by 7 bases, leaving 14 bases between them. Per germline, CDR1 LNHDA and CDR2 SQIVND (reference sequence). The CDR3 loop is CASSIGGRDWNEQFF. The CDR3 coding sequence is TGTGCCAGTAGTATAGGTGGAAGGGATTGGAATGAGCAGTTCTTC.

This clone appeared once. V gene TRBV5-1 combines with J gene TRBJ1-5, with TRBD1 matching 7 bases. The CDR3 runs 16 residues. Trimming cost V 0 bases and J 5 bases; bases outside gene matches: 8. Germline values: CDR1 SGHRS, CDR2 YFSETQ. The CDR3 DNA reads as TGCGCCAGCAGCTTGGGGGAGGGGGCGACGGATCAGCCCCAGCATTTT. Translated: CASSLGEGATDQPQHF.

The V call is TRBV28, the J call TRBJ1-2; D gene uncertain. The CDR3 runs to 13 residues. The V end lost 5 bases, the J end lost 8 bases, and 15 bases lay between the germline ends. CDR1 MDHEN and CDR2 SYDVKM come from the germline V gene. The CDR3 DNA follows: TGTGCCAGCAGTCCCGCTATAACTATGGGCTACACCTTC. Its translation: CASSPAITMGYTF.

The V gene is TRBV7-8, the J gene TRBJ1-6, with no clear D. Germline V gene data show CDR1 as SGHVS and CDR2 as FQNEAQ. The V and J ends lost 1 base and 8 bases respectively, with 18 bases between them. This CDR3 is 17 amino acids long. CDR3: CASSLGFSVGWDSPLHF. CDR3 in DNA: TGTGCCAGCAGCTTAGGGTTCTCGGTAGGGTGGGATTCACCCCTCCACTTT.

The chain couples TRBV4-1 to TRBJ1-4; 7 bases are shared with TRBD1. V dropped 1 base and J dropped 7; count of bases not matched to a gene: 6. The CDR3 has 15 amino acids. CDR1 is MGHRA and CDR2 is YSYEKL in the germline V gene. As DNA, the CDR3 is TGCGCCAGCAGCCAAGGAAACAGGGGTGGTGAAAAACTGTTTTTT. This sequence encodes CASSQGNRGGEKLFF.

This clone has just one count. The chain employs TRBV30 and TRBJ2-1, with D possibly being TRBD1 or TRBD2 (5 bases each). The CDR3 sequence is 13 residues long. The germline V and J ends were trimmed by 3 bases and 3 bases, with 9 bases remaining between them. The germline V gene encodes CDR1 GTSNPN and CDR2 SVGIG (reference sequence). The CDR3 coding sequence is TGTGCCTGGAGCCGTGGGGGCTACAATGAGCAGTTCTTC. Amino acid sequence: CAWSRGGYNEQFF.

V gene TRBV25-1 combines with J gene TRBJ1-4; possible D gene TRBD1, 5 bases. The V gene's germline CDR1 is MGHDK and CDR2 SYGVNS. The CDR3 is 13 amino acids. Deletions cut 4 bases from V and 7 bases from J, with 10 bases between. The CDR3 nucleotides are TGTGCCAGCAGTGCGGGGGGTCGTGAAAAACTGTTTTTT. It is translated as CASSAGGREKLFF.

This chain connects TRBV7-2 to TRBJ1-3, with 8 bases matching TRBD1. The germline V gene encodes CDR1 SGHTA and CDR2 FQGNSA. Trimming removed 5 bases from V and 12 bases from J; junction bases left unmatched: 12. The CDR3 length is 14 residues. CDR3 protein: CASSPHTGGRGIYF. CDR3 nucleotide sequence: TGTGCCAGCAGCCCCCACACAGGGGGAAGAGGCATATATTTT.

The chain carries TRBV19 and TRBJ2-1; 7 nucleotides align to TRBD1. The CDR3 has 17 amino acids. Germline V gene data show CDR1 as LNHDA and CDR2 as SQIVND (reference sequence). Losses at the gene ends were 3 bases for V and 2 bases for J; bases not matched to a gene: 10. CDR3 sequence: CASSIRLGTAAYNEQFF. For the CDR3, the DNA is TGTGCCAGTAGTATTCGCCTCGGGACAGCGGCCTACAATGAGCAGTTCTTC.

The CDR3 spells CAWSVDRSYEQYF. In DNA form, the CDR3 reads TGTGCCTGGAGTGTAGACAGATCTTACGAGCAGTACTTC. The rearrangement links TRBV30 to TRBJ2-7, with D tentatively TRBD1 (5 bases). V gave up 0 bases and J gave up 4 bases, with 10 bases separating them. Germline V lookup: CDR1 GTSNPN, CDR2 SVGIG (reference sequence). The CDR3 contains 13 residues.

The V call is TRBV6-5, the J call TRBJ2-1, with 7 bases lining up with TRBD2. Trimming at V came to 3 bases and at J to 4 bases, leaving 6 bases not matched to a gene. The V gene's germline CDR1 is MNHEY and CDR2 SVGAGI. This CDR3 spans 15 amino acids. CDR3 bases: TGTGCCAGCAGTTATGCACTAGCGTTGTACAATGAGCAGTTCTTC. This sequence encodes CASSYALALYNEQFF.

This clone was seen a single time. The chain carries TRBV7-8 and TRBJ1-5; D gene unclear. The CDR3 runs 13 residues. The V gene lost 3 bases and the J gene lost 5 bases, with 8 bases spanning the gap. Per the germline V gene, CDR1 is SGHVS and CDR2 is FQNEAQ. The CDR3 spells CASSFSPDQPQHF. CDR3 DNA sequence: TGTGCCAGCAGCTTTAGTCCCGATCAGCCCCAGCATTTT.

The DNA for the CDR3 is TGCAGCGGGATAGCGGGTTACAATGAGCAGTTCTTC. It encodes CSGIAGYNEQFF. The chain employs TRBV29-1 and TRBJ2-1; TRBD2 aligns across 7 bases. CDR3 size: 12 residues. V lost 7 bases, J lost 4 bases, and 4 bases stayed unmatched. CDR1 is SQVTM and CDR2 is ANQGSEA in the germline V gene.

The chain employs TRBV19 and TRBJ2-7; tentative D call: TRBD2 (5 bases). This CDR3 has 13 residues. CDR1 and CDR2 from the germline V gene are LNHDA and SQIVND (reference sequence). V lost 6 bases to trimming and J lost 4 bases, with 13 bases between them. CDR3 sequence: CASSNRGKYEQYF. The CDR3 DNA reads TGTGCCAGTAGCAACCGGGGAAAATACGAGCAGTACTTC. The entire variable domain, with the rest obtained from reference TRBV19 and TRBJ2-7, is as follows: DGGITQSPKYLFRKEGQNVTLSCEQNLNHDAMYWYRQDPGQGLRLIYYSQIVNDFQKGDIAEGYSVSREKKESFPLTVTSAQKNPTAFYLCASSNRGKYEQYFGPGTRLTVT.

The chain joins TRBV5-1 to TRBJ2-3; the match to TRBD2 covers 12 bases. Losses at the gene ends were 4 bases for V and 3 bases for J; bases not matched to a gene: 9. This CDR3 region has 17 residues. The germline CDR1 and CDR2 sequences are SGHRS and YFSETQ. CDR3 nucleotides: TGCGCCAGCAGCATGACATCTAGCGGGAGGGTGACAGATACGCAGTATTTT. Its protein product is CASSMTSSGRVTDTQYF.

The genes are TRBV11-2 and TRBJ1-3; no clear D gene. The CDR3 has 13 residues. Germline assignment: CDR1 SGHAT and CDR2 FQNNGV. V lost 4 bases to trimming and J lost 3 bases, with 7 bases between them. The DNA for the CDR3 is TGTGCCAGCAGCTCCACCCGTGGAAACACCATATATTTT. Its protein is CASSSTRGNTIYF.

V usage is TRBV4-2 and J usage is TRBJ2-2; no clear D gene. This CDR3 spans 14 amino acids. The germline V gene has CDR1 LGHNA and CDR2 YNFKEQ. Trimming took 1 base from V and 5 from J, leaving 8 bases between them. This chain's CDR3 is CASSQVGGTGELFF. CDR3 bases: TGTGCCAGCAGCCAAGTGGGTGGAACCGGGGAGCTGTTTTTT.

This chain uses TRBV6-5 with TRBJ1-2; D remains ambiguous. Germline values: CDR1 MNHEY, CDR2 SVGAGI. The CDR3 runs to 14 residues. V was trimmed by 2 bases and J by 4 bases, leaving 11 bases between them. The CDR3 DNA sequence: TGTGCCAGCAGTTACGCCACAGAACCCTATGGCTACACCTTC. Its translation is CASSYATEPYGYTF.

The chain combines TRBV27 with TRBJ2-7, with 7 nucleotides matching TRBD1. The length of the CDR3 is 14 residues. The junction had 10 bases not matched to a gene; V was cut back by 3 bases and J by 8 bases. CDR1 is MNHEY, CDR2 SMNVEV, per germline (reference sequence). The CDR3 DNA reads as TGTGCCAGCAGTTTCGGGACAGACACGGCGCAGCAGTACTTC. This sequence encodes CASSFGTDTAQQYF.

Here the CDR3 reads CAAGYNEQFF. CDR3 sequence (DNA): TGTGCCGCAGGATACAATGAGCAGTTCTTC. The chain combines TRBV10-3 with TRBJ2-1; D unclear. Germline CDR1 ENHRY, CDR2 SYGVKD. The CDR3 length is 10 residues. V was cut by 11 bases and J by 4 bases, with 6 bases left in between.

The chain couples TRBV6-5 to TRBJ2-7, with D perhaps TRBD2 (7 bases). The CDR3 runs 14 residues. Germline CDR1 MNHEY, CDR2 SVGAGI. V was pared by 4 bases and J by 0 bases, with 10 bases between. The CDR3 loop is CASSSGGLSYEQYF. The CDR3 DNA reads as TGTGCCAGCAGTTCGGGGGGCCTCTCCTACGAGCAGTACTTC.

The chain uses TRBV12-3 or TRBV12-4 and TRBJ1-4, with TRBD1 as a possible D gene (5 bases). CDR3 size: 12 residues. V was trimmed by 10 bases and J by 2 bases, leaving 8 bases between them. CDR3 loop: CATSGTNEKLFF. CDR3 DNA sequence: TGTGCCACCTCAGGGACTAATGAAAAACTGTTTTTT.

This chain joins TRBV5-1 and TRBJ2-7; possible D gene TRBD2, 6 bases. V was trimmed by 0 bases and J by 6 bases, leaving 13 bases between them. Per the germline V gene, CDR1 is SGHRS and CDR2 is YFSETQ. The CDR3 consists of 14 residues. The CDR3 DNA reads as TGCGCCAGCAGCTTGGCCAACCAGGGAGGCGAGCAGTACTTC. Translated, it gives CASSLANQGGEQYF.

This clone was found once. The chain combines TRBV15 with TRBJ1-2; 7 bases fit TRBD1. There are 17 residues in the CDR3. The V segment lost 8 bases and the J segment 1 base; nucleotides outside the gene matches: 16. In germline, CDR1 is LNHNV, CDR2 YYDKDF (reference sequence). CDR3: CATLPNYIGTVNYGYTF. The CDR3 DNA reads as TGTGCCACCCTCCCGAATTACATTGGGACAGTTAACTATGGCTACACCTTC. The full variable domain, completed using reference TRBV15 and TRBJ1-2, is DAMVIQNPRYQVTQFGKPVTLSCSQTLNHNVMYWYQQKSSQAPKLLFHYYDKDFNNEADTPDNFQSRRPNTSFCFLDIRSPGLGDTAMYLCATLPNYIGTVNYGYTFGSGTRLTVV.

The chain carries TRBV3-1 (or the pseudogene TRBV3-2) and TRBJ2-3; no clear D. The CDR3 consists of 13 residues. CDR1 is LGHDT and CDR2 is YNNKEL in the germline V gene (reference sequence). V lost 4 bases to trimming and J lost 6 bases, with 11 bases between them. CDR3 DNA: TGTGCCAGCAGCCCATACCCCGGGGATACGCAGTATTTT. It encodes CASSPYPGDTQYF.

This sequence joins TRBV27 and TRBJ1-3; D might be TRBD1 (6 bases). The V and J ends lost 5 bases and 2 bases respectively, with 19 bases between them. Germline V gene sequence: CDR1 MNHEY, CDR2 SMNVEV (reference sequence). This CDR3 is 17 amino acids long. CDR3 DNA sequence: TGTGCCAGCAGTCCAGGGTTACAGGGCCTACCTGGAAACACCATATATTTT. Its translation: CASSPGLQGLPGNTIYF.

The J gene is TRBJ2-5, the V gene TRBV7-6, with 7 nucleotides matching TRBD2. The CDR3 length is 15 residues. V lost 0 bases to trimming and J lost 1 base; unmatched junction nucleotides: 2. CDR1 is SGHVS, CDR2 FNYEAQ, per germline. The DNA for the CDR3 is TGTGCCAGCAGCTTAGCGGGGGGGGTCCAAGAGACCCAGTACTTC. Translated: CASSLAGGVQETQYF. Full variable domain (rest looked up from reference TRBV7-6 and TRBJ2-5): GAGVSQSPRYKVTKRGQDVALRCDPISGHVSLYWYRQALGQGPEFLTYFNYEAQQDKSGLPNDRFSAERPEGSISTLTIQRTEQRDSAMYRCASSLAGGVQETQYFGPGTRLLVL.

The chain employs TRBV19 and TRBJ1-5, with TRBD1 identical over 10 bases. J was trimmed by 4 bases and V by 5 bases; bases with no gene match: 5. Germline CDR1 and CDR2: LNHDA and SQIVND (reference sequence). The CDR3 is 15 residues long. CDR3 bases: TGTGCCAGTAGTGTCCCGGGACAGGGGAATCAGCCCCAGCATTTT. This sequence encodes CASSVPGQGNQPQHF. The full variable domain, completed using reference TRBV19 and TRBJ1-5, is DGGITQSPKYLFRKEGQNVTLSCEQNLNHDAMYWYRQDPGQGLRLIYYSQIVNDFQKGDIAEGYSVSREKKESFPLTVTSAQKNPTAFYLCASSVPGQGNQPQHFGDGTRLSIL.